The 15 T cell receptor beta chains below all came from one sample that was sequenced in a study of beta chain features in type 1 diabetes. Study-level points and caveats: Patients with Type 1 diabetes showed moderately but significantly shorter TCRB CDR3s in all four CD4+ subsets.

No antigen is known for these receptors. The isolated RNA, all of it, was reverse transcribed, so expressed TCRB transcripts were what got sequenced. Assay used: immunoSEQ multiplex PCR; TCRdb lists only in-frame clones, some missing. The sample shows over 150,000 clones, 6% to 9% of them seen only once. What was sequenced was central memory CD4+ T cells from blood. The source of these receptors is a man in his late teens or twenties with type 1 diabetes.

This chain joins TRBV19 and TRBJ1-2; weak D call: TRBD1 (6 bases). Between the trimmed V and J ends, which lost 4 bases and 6 bases, there was a span of 21 bases. The CDR3 consists of 16 residues. The germline gives CDR1 LNHDA, CDR2 SQIVND (reference sequence). CDR3 DNA: TGTGCCAGTAGTAACTGGGTCCGGCAGGGGAGAAATGGCTACACCTTC. It specifies CASSNWVRQGRNGYTF. Supplemented by reference TRBV19 and TRBJ1-2, the full variable domain reads DGGITQSPKYLFRKEGQNVTLSCEQNLNHDAMYWYRQDPGQGLRLIYYSQIVNDFQKGDIAEGYSVSREKKESFPLTVTSAQKNPTAFYLCASSNWVRQGRNGYTFGSGTRLTVV.

This clone was found a few times. The CDR3 here is CASTGQLANTEAFF. In DNA, the CDR3 is TGTGCCAGTACGGGACAGTTAGCGAACACTGAAGCTTTCTTT. The gene calls are TRBV2 and TRBJ1-1, with TRBD1 identical over 7 bases. The CDR3 is 14 amino acids. Germline V lookup: CDR1 SNHLY, CDR2 FYNNEI. V was clipped by 9 bases and J by 1 base; unmatched bases: 8. Using reference TRBV2 and TRBJ1-1 for the parts outside the CDR3, the full variable domain is EPEVTQTPSHQVTQMGQEVILRCVPISNHLYFYWYRQILGQKVEFLVSFYNNEISEKSEIFDDQFSVERPDGSNFTLKIRSTKLEDSAMYFCASTGQLANTEAFFGQGTRLTVV.

Comments on this clone: A read error may account for a junction end that differs from germline. This chain connects TRBV5-1 to TRBJ2-7; tentatively, D is TRBD1 (6 bases). The CDR3 is 13 residues long. The germline CDR1 and CDR2 sequences are SGHRS and YFSETQ. The CDR3 spells CASSLDSWGLQIF. The CDR3 nucleotides read TGCGCCAGCAGCTTGGATAGTTGGGGGCTACAGATCTTC.

This clone has only a few counts. The J gene is TRBJ2-5, the V gene TRBV4-2; 10 bases are a match to TRBD2. This CDR3 has 17 residues. V dropped 1 base and J dropped 4; count of bases not matched to a gene: 9. CDR1 LGHNA and CDR2 YNFKEQ come from the germline V gene. This chain's CDR3 is CASSQVGSGGGSETQYF. Written as DNA, the CDR3 is TGTGCCAGCAGCCAAGTCGGGAGCGGGGGGGGATCAGAGACCCAGTACTTC.

In this sample, this clone turned up a few times. The gene calls are TRBV30 and TRBJ2-1; 14 bases match TRBD2. The CDR3 sequence is 16 residues long. The V gene end was trimmed by 3 bases and the J gene end by 9 bases; junction bases not matched to a gene: 10. The germline gives CDR1 GTSNPN, CDR2 SVGIG (reference sequence). The chain's CDR3 is CAWRGLAGAWGGEQFF. CDR3 DNA sequence: TGTGCCTGGAGGGGACTAGCGGGAGCATGGGGGGGTGAGCAGTTCTTC.

This clone showed up just a few times. The rearrangement links TRBV11-2 to TRBJ2-2; D uncertain. The CDR3 is 14 amino acids. Trimming removed 3 bases from V and 3 bases from J, with 8 bases in between. CDR1 is SGHAT, CDR2 FQNNGV, per germline. The CDR3 sequence: CASSFGQYTGELFF. The CDR3 coding sequence is TGTGCCAGCAGCTTTGGGCAGTACACCGGGGAGCTGTTTTTT.

The chain couples TRBV30 to TRBJ2-5, with 9 bases fitting TRBD1. The CDR3 spans 14 residues. V dropped 1 base and J dropped 5; count of bases not matched to a gene: 5. CDR1 is GTSNPN, CDR2 SVGIG, per germline (reference sequence). In DNA form, the CDR3 reads TGTGCCTGGAGTGACAGGGGGCTGGGGGAGACCCAGTACTTC. It translates to CAWSDRGLGETQYF.

This clone has more than one count but fewer than ten. The chain joins TRBV5-6 to TRBJ2-4; 16 positions match TRBD2. Germline V gene sequence: CDR1 SGHDT, CDR2 YYEEEE. V shed 2 bases and J 8 bases; nucleotides not matched to a gene: 10. This CDR3 is 18 amino acids long. The chain's CDR3 is CASSLRPGLAGGGYIQYF. The CDR3 nucleotides are TGTGCCAGCAGCTTACGACCGGGACTAGCGGGAGGGGGGTACATTCAGTACTTC.

This chain joins TRBV5-1 and TRBJ1-1; D may be TRBD1 (5 bases). The CDR3 spans 15 residues. V was clipped by 4 bases and J by 1 base, with 14 bases between them. CDR1 SGHRS and CDR2 YFSETQ come from the germline V gene. This CDR3 reads CASSPDGQPNTEAFF. In DNA form, the CDR3 reads TGCGCCAGCAGCCCGGATGGACAACCGAACACTGAAGCTTTCTTT.

With regard to this clone: The sample carries other DNA sequences with the same CDR3. This rearrangement joins TRBV12-5 to TRBJ2-1; 12 bases match TRBD2. The ends lost 1 base at V and 7 bases at J; junction bases unmatched: 5. Germline V gene lookup returns CDR1 LGHNT and CDR2 FRNRAP. CDR3 length: 16 residues. CDR3 amino acids: CASGLGTSGIGNEQFF. Written as DNA, the CDR3 is TGTGCTAGTGGTTTGGGGACTAGCGGGATTGGTAATGAGCAGTTCTTC.

This sequence joins TRBV19 and TRBJ2-5, with D possibly TRBD1 on 5 matching bases. Germline values: CDR1 LNHDA, CDR2 SQIVND (reference sequence). V was trimmed by 7 bases and J by 5 bases, leaving 14 bases between them. The CDR3 sequence is 13 residues long. The CDR3 DNA follows: TGTGCCAGTACCCAGGGCTCAGGGGAGACCCAGTACTTC. Its translation: CASTQGSGETQYF.

This clone came up a few times. The chain is built from TRBV20-1 and TRBJ2-3; the D is unclear. The germline gives CDR1 DFQATT, CDR2 SNEGSKA (reference sequence). Trimming removed 4 bases from V and 1 base from J, with 3 bases in between. The CDR3 runs to 11 residues. DNA for the CDR3: TGCAGTGCTATAGGCACAGATACGCAGTATTTT. It is translated as CSAIGTDTQYF.

The table lists this clone with many counts. The J gene is TRBJ2-7, the V gene TRBV4-2; 10 nucleotides align to TRBD2. With V trimmed by 1 base and J by 8 bases, 8 bases remained unmatched. Germline CDR1 reads LGHNA; CDR2 reads YNFKEQ. The CDR3 is 15 residues long. Here the CDR3 DNA reads TGTGCCAGCAGCCAAGGGCTAGCGGGAGTAATCAAGCAGTACTTC. It translates to CASSQGLAGVIKQYF.

J is TRBJ1-1 and V is TRBV27; D gene ambiguous. V was shortened by 4 bases and J by 1 base, with 10 bases between the two germline ends. Germline CDR1 is MNHEY and CDR2 is SMNVEV (reference sequence). The CDR3 contains 14 residues. CDR3 protein: CASSSLTQNTEAFF. In DNA, the CDR3 is TGTGCCAGCAGTTCCCTAACCCAGAACACTGAAGCTTTCTTT.

This clone was recorded at least ten times. This chain links TRBV7-9 with TRBJ2-1; 9 nucleotides agree with TRBD1. Germline V gene lookup returns CDR1 SEHNR and CDR2 FQNEAQ (reference sequence). The CDR3 consists of 17 residues. V was pared by 0 bases and J by 8 bases, with 11 bases of the junction left unmatched. The CDR3 DNA is TGTGCCAGCAGCTTAGCCCCCAGGGGGACAGGGTCGGATGAGCAGTTCTTC. Protein product: CASSLAPRGTGSDEQFF. The full variable domain, completed using reference TRBV7-9 and TRBJ2-1, is DTGVSQNPRHKITKRGQNVTFRCDPISEHNRLYWYRQTLGQGPEFLTYFQNEAQLEKSRLLSDRFSAERPKGSFSTLEIQRTEQGDSAMYLCASSLAPRGTGSDEQFFGPGTRLTVL.